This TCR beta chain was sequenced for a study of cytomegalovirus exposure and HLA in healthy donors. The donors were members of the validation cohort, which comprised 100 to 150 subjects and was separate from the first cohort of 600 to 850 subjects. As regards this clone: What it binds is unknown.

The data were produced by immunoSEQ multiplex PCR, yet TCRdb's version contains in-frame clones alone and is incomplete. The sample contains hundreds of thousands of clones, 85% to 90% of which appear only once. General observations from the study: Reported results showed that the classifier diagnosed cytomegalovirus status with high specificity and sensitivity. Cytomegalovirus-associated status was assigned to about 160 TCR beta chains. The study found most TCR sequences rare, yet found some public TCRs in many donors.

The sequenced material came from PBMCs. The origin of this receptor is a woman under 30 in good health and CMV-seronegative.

The CDR3 region is CASSTGVGQPQHF. The CDR3 DNA follows: TGTGCCAGTAGTACAGGGGTGGGGCAGCCCCAGCATTTT. This chain connects TRBV19 to TRBJ1-5; TRBD1 is a possible D gene (6 bases). Trimming removed 4 bases from V and 7 bases from J, with 11 bases in between. Germline V CDR1 and CDR2: LNHDA, SQIVND (reference sequence). This CDR3 has 13 amino acids.